The present T cell receptor (beta chain) was sequenced within a study of blood T cell repertoires in COVID-19. Overall study: The study drew acute and convalescent COVID-19 samples from the United States, Italy and Spain. From T cells, B-cell-depleted T cells, or PBMCs came the material, which was cDNA or gDNA.

How the authors handled the data: Amplified reference gene primers provided the basis for estimating nucleated cell counts. Method: immunoSEQ multiplex PCR; TCRdb's copy keeps in-frame clones and lacks some. V, J and clone size derive from that table, while D and trimming were established from the DNA sequence. The table has 40,000 to 45,000 clones, about 90% seen once. The specimen sequenced was peripheral blood. This clonotype was obtained from a human donor in a cohort sampled during active COVID-19.

This chain's CDR3 is CASSSSGTGETQYF. CDR3 nucleotides: TGTGCCAGCAGCTCATCCGGGACAGGAGAGACCCAGTACTTC. The gene calls are TRBV7-2 and TRBJ2-5; 8 bases agree with TRBD1. Trimming removed 4 bases from V and 4 bases from J; junction bases left unmatched: 5. The germline V gene encodes CDR1 SGHTA and CDR2 FQGNSA. This CDR3 contains 14 residues.